The T cell receptor beta chain described here comes from a study of read filtering for tumor transcriptome and immune sequencing. Study-wide context: Revised staging placed 8 or 9 patients in R-ISS I, about 15 in II, about seven in III. IR-seq gave about 4.05 to 11 million TCR reads per sample; RNA-seq gave roughly 80 to 1,300.

The CDR3 has 16 amino acids. The V and J ends lost 6 bases and 0 bases respectively, with 15 bases between them. Germline assignment: CDR1 MNHNY and CDR2 SVGAGI (reference sequence). Study results and caveats: The CD138-negative fraction was mixed bone marrow immune cells, not pure T cells.

At the time of active disease, bone marrow was collected from every patient. This clonotype was counted many times. No antigen is known for it. The library was built from around 400 ng RNA with molecular barcoded adaptors for alpha/delta and beta/gamma chains. TCRdb re-called the reads through MiXCR, storing one row per CDR3 protein. This table holds about 35,000 distinct CDR3 sequences, roughly 13% found once. The material sequenced was a population of CD138-negative cells sorted from bone marrow. V gene TRBV6-6 combines with J gene TRBJ2-4, with D possibly matching TRBD2 (6 bases). The sequence came from a donor at least 40 years old with multiple myeloma. The CDR3 bases are TGTGCCAGCAGGGAACGTACTAGCATAGCCAAAAACATTCAGTACTTC. Translated, it gives CASRERTSIAKNIQYF.